At least ten counts were recorded for the clone carrying this T cell receptor (beta chain). The CDR3 has 16 residues. Trimming left V 3 bases short and J 5 bases short, with 22 bases between. Germline V gene sequence: CDR1 SQVTM, CDR2 ANQGSEA. The data are from a study of T-cell reconstitution after alpha-beta-depleted transplantation in children. Molecular barcoding with unique molecular identifiers was used for the TCRbeta library. A single record per CDR3 protein comes from TCRdb applying MiXCR to the PCR reads. The sample holds 100,000 to 150,000 distinct CDR3 sequences; under 25% are singletons and the top ten take 10% to 13%.

The rearrangement joins TRBV29-1 to TRBJ2-5; D call uncertain. The specimen was PBMCs, mostly from graft donor cells, collected 180 days after TCRalphabeta/CD19-depleted stem cell transplant. The TCR originated in a male patient between 2 and 10 years old who had a stem cell transplant for chronic granulomatous disease, so the T cells may come from the graft donor. The CDR3 region has the DNA TGCAGCGTTGAGTTGTGGACCAATCACAAGGAGGAGACCCAGTACTTC. It is translated as CSVELWTNHKEETQYF. Full variable domain (outside the CDR3, taken from reference TRBV29-1 and TRBJ2-5): SAVISQKPSRDICQRGTSLTIQCQVDSQVTMMFWYRQQPGQSLTLIATANQGSEATYESGFVIDKFPISRPNLTFSTLTVSNMSPEDSSIYLCSVELWTNHKEETQYFGPGTRLLVL.